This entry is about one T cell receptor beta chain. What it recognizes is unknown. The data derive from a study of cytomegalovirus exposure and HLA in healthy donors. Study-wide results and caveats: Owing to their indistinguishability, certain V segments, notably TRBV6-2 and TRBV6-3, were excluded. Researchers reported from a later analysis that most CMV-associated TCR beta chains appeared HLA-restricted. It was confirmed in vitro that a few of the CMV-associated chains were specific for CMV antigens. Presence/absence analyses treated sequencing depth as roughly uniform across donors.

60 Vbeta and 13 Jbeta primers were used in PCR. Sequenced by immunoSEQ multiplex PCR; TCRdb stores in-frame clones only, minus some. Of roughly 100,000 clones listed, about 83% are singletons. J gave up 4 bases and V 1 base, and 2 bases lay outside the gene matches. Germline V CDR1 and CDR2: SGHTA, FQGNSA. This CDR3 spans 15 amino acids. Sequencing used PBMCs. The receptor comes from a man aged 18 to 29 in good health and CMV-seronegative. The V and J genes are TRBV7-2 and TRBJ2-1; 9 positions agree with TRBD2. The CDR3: CASSLGLAAYNEQFF. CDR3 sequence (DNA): TGTGCCAGCAGCTTAGGACTAGCGGCTTACAATGAGCAGTTCTTC. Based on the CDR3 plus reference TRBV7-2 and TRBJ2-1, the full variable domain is GAGVSQSPSNKVTEKGKDVELRCDPISGHTALYWYRQSLGQGLEFLIYFQGNSAPDKSGLPSDRFSAERTGGSVSTLTIQRTQQEDSAVYLCASSLGLAAYNEQFFGPGTRLTVL.